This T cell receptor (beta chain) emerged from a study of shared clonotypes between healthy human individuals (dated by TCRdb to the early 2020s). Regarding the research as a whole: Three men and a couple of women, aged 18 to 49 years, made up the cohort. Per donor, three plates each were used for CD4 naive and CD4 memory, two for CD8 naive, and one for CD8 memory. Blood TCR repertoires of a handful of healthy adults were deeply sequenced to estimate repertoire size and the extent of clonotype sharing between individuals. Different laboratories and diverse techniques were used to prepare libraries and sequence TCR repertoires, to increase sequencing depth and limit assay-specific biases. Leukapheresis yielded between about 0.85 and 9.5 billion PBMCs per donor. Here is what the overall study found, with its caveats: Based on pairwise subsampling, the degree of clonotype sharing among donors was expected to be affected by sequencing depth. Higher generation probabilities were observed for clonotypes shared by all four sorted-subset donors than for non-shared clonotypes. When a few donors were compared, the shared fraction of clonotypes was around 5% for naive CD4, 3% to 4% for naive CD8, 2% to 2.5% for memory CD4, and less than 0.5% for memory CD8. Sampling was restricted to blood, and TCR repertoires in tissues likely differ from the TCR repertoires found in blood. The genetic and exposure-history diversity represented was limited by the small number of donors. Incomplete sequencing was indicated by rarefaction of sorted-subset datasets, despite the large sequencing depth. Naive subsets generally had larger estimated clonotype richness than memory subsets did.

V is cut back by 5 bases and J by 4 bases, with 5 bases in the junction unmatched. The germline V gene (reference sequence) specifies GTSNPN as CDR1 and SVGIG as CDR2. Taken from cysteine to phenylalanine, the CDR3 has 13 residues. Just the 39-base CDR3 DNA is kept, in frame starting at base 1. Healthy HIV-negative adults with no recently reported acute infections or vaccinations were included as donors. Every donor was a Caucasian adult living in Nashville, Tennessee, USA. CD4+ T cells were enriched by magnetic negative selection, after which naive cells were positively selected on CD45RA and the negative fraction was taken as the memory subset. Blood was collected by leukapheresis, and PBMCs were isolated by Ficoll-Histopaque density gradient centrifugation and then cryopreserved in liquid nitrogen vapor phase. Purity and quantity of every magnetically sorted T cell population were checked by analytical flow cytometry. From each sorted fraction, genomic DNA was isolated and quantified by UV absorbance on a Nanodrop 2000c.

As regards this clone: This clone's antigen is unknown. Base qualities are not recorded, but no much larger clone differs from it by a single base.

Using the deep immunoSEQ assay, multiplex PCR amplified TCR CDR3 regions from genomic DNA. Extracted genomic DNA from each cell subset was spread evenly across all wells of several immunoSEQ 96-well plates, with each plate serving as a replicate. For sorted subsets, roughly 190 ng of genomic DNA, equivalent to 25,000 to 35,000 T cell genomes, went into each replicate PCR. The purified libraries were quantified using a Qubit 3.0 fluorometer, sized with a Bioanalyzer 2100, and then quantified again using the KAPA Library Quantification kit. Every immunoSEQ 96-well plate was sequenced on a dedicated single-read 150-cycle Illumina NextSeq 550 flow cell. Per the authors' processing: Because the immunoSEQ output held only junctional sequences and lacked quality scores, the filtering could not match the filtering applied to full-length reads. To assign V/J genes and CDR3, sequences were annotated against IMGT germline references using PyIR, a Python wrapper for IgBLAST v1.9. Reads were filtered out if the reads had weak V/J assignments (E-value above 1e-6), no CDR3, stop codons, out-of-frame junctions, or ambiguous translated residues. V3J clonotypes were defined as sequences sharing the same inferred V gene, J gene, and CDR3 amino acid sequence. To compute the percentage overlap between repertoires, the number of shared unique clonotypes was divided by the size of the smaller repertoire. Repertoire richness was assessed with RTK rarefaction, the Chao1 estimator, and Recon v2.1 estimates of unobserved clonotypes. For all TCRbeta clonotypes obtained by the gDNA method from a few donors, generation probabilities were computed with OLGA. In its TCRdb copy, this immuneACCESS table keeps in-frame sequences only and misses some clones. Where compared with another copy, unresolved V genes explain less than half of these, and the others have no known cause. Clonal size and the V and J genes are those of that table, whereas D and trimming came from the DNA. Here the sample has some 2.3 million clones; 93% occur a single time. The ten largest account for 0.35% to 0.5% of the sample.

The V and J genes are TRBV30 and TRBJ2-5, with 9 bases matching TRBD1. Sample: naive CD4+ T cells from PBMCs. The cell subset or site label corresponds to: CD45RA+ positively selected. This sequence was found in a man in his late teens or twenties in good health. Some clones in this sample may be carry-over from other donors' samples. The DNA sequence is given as TGTGCCTGGGACAGGGGGGCCCGAGAGACCCAGTACTTC. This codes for CAWDRGARETQYF.